Given below is one T cell receptor beta chain in context. Its antigen has not been determined. There are no base qualities to consult, and no much larger clone falls within one base. The data were obtained in a study of blood T cell repertoires in COVID-19 (dated by TCRdb to about 2020). Regarding the research as a whole: Collaborator samples came from the United States, Italy and Spain and covered acute and convalescent phases of COVID-19. The prospective study material was composed of cDNA or gDNA derived from T cells, B-cell-depleted T cells, or PBMCs. Deeply sampled blood TCRbeta repertoires from subjects exposed to, actively infected with, or recovered from COVID-19 were included in the dataset. The repertoires were released in a freely available public database meant as a resource for research on the immune response to SARS-CoV-2. The samples were drawn from the first 160 participants of the ongoing ImmuneRACE study and from some 1,300 subjects provided by 6 global collaborators. Sample metadata almost always included a de-identified subject ID, COVID-19 status, age in years and sex. Where HLA class I and class II types were available, the types were taken from metadata supplied by the sample provider, not from assay-based typing.

Reading the germline V gene (reference sequence) gives CDR1 SGHKS and CDR2 YYEKEE. The CDR3 sequence holds 15 residues, the cysteine and phenylalanine included. CDR3 DNA only is kept here, 45 bases in frame from base 1. The V end loses 3 bases and the J end loses 1 base, and a stretch of 13 bases separates them. The immunoSEQ Assay, a bias-controlled multiplex PCR, was used to amplify TCRbeta CDR3 regions from genomic DNA. Per the source publication's procedure: The number of nucleated cells in each sample was estimated from the amplification of reference gene primers within the assay. To quantify the absolute abundance of each unique TCRbeta CDR3 rearrangement, sequence reads were collapsed and filtered. For each sample, productive Simpson clonality was calculated as the square root of Simpson's diversity index over productive rearrangements. The clones in this table, taken by TCRdb from immuneACCESS, are in-frame only. Not every clone is retained; where verified, under half of the shortfall comes from an unresolved V gene, and the cause of the rest is unknown. V, J and clone size derive from that table, while D and trimming were established from the DNA sequence. The sample data list 55,000 to 90,000 clones, and over 65% of these were observed just once. The ten largest make up approximately 0.8% of the sample.

Broad study findings and their caveats: Clinical and demographic metadata were provided uncurated, with the amount varying by source and participant.

Each collaborating institution followed its own protocols to collect whole blood in K2EDTA tubes. For TCRbeta analysis, collaborators shipped samples as frozen whole blood, isolated PBMCs, or DNA extracted from either of those sample types. The receptor was derived from a woman in her 70s with acute or convalescent COVID-19. Sequencing was carried out using peripheral blood. The chain links TRBV5-5 with TRBJ1-2, with TRBD1 as a weak D call on 6 bases. The CDR3 protein sequence reads: CASSSWTVDNYGYTF. The sequenced DNA: TGTGCCAGCAGCTCCTGGACAGTGGATAACTATGGCTACACCTTC.